The source of this TCR beta chain is a study of T cell responses to AZD1222 COVID-19 vaccine (dated by TCRdb to the early 2020s). Some background on the complete study: AZD1222 recipients with second doses at about 4 weeks or about 12 weeks were pooled, because spike-specific TCR depth and breadth did not differ between schedules. TCR sequencing was performed for some 250 trial participants, of whom around 200 were given two doses of AZD1222 and around 25 were given two doses of MenACWY control vaccine. Enrollment into the trials was organized by age into subgroups of 18-55, 56-69 and 70-plus years, and those subgroups contained approximately 150, 30 and 60 TCR-sequenced participants, respectively.

The CDR3 regions of human TCRbeta chains were analyzed by immunosequencing. Turning to the authors' computational methods: TCRs in the repertoires were compared against a reference library of SARS-CoV-2-specific TCRs that had been generated with the MIRA antigen-specificity platform. Breadth was defined as the fraction of unique TCRs that were SARS-CoV-2-associated, and depth was defined as the fraction of total T cells that were SARS-CoV-2-associated. Using the MIRA data, every spike-specific TCR was mapped to the spike region that the TCR reacted to and assigned to either a CD4 or a CD8 class. Log10-transformed breadth and depth values were compared by one-way ANOVA with Sidak's multiple comparisons tests. TCRdb mirrors the immuneACCESS table, restricted to in-frame sequences. Some clones are absent from its copies; in checked studies, under half trace to an unresolved V gene, and the reason for the others is unknown. D and trimming come from the DNA, and the V and J calls and clone size come from that table. The sample table holds around 200,000 clones, of which roughly 90% were seen once. Together, the top ten hold 0.99% of the sample.

Results and caveats for the whole study, not just this receptor: Participants were mostly white British, with more females than males. The authors suggested clonal diversity may have been underestimated. Only 5 to 7 AZD1222 recipients were SARS-CoV-2 seropositive at baseline, limiting conclusions about previously exposed vaccinees. Spike-specific TCR breadth and depth rose significantly after two AZD1222 doses compared with day 0 and with MenACWY recipients. In the small 56-69-year group, the increase in depth fell short of significance, most likely because of low power. No day 14 peak-response samples were available, so repertoires were characterized only after the peak T cell response. CD4 TCRs associated with the vaccine covered the entire spike protein, and the dominant responses were in regions 160-218 and 743-854. Nearly half of unique spike-specific TCRs reportedly recognized epitopes outside regions mutated in the B.1.351 and B.1.1.7 variants.

Taken with the paper, the label for time point translates to: baseline before first vaccination. Vaccinee samples came from UK trials COV001 and COV002, including a single-blind randomized controlled phase 2/3 trial of AZD1222 (ChAdOx1 nCoV-19) in healthy adults. For TCRbeta chain sequencing, PBMC samples from trial participants were taken at day 0 and at day 28 after the second dose. The germline V gene encodes CDR1 MNHNS and CDR2 SASEGT. The CDR3 runs 14 residues from the cysteine to the phenylalanine. The read is trimmed to its CDR3 DNA, 42 bases read in frame from base 1. V is cut by 0 bases and J by 7 bases, and the space between the germline ends is 12 bases. Comment on this clone: It has no known antigen specificity. The input lacks base qualities; no much larger clone sits a single base away.

This TCR derives from an adult in good health. Sample: peripheral blood, taken on day 0 of AZD1222 vaccination. The sequence links TRBV6-1 to TRBJ1-2; a tentative D match to TRBD1 spans 6 bases. CDR3 loop: CASSEAYRVGGYTF. The nucleotides are TGTGCCAGCAGTGAAGCGTACAGGGTTGGTGGCTACACCTTC.